A single sample is the source of the 3 T cell receptor beta chains below, sequenced in a study of early T cells in non-severe SARS-CoV-2 infection. In TCRdb, the 5' RACE reads were re-called with MiXCR into one record per CDR3 protein. The table includes about 35,000 distinct CDR3 sequences, 4.7% detected once. The sequencing input was whole blood. These receptor sequences come from an adult who was a healthcare worker with PCR-confirmed SARS-CoV-2 infection or an uninfected control (not recorded which).

This clonotype was recorded at least ten times. This CDR3 reads CASSFPSGTANTGELFF. DNA for the CDR3: TGTGCCAGCAGTTTTCCTTCCGGGACAGCGAACACCGGGGAGCTGTTTTTT. The V gene is TRBV28, the J gene TRBJ2-2, with TRBD1 identical over 7 bases. The CDR3 sequence is 17 residues long. Per the germline V gene, CDR1 is MDHEN and CDR2 is SYDVKM. V lost 3 bases, J lost 0 bases, and 7 bases stayed unmatched.

This clonotype was seen repeatedly, ten times or more. The genes are TRBV7-3 and TRBJ1-6; TRBD1 might be the D (6 bases). Germline V gene data show CDR1 as SGHTA and CDR2 as FQGTGA. Between the trimmed V and J ends, which lost 5 bases and 7 bases, there was a span of 9 bases. The CDR3 is 13 amino acids. CDR3 amino acids: CASSPGQNSPLHF. The CDR3 bases are TGTGCCAGCAGCCCCGGACAGAATTCACCCCTCCACTTT.

This clonotype was observed many times. The rearrangement uses TRBV6-2 or TRBV6-3 and TRBJ2-2, with TRBD1 as a possible D gene (5 bases). Germline CDR1 reads MNHEY; CDR2 reads SVGEGT. The CDR3 is 15 residues long. V was shortened by 5 bases and J by 0 bases, with 10 bases between the two germline ends. CDR3 region: CASSLREANTGELFF. The CDR3 DNA reads as TGTGCCAGCAGTCTCAGGGAAGCGAACACCGGGGAGCTGTTTTTT.